A single sample is the source of the 8 T cell receptor beta chains below, sequenced in a study of T cell responses to AZD1222 COVID-19 vaccine (dated by TCRdb to the early 2020s). The library was generated by the immunoSEQ multiplex PCR assay. The clones in this table, taken by TCRdb from immuneACCESS, are in-frame only. Not every clone is retained; where verified, under half of the shortfall comes from an unresolved V gene, and the cause of the rest is unknown. In this sample the table shows some 200,000 clones, 85% to 95% of which occur a single time. Together, the top ten hold 3.5% to 5% of the sample. What the time point label conveys for this sample: baseline before first vaccination. Specimen: peripheral blood, collected on day 0 of AZD1222 vaccination. The receptors were gathered from an adult in good health.

This sequence joins TRBV11-2 and TRBJ2-1; 10 positions match TRBD2. This CDR3 comprises 13 residues. The ends lost 7 bases at V and 7 bases at J; junction bases unmatched: 4. Germline-derived CDR1 and CDR2 are SGHAT and FQNNGV. CDR3 DNA: TGTGCCAGCACCTTTAGCGGGAGGAATGAGCAGTTCTTC. This codes for CASTFSGRNEQFF. The whole variable domain, remainder taken from reference TRBV11-2 and TRBJ2-1, is EAGVAQSPRYKIIEKRQSVAFWCNPISGHATLYWYQQILGQGPKLLIQFQNNGVVDDSQLPKDRFSAERLKGVDSTLKIQPAKLEDSAVYLCASTFSGRNEQFFGPGTRLTVL.

The CDR3, as DNA: TGCGCCAGCAGACGGGACAGGGGGCGAGACAATTCACCCCTCCACTTT. As protein: CASRRDRGRDNSPLHF. This chain uses TRBV5-1 with TRBJ1-6, with 12 bases matching TRBD1. Germline-derived CDR1 and CDR2 are SGHRS and YFSETQ. This CDR3 is built from 16 residues. The V segment lost 5 bases and the J segment 7 bases; nucleotides outside the gene matches: 7.

The CDR3 region is CASSPRRTGVGNTIYF. The CDR3 DNA reads as TGTGCCAGCAGCCCCCGGAGGACAGGGGTTGGAAACACCATATATTTT. The rearrangement joins TRBV5-8 to TRBJ1-3; 9 bases fit TRBD1. The V gene end was trimmed by 4 bases and the J gene end by 3 bases; junction bases not matched to a gene: 8. The germline CDR1 and CDR2 sequences are SGHTS and YDEGEE. This CDR3 comprises 16 residues. Looking up the rest from reference TRBV5-8 and TRBJ1-3 gives the full variable domain: EAGVTQSPTHLIKTRGQQATLRCSPISGHTSVYWYQQALGLGLQFLLWYDEGEERNRGNFPPRFSGRQFPNYSSELNVNALELEDSALYLCASSPRRTGVGNTIYFGEGSWLTVV.

The chain is built from TRBV6-5 and TRBJ2-7; D is ambiguous. The CDR3 totals 12 residues. V was cut by 9 bases and J by 0 bases, with 9 bases left in between. From germline, CDR1 is MNHEY and CDR2 SVGAGI. The CDR3 nucleotides are TGTGCCAGTCGGTCGGGCTCCTACGAGCAGTACTTC. It encodes CASRSGSYEQYF.

The chain uses TRBV19 and TRBJ2-7; the match to TRBD1 covers 7 bases. Germline trimming cut 11 bases from V and 3 bases from J; bases unmatched to any gene: 13. Per germline, CDR1 LNHDA and CDR2 SQIVND (reference sequence). This CDR3 has 14 residues. The CDR3, as DNA: TGTGCCGGGCCAAACTGGGACAGAGACTACGAGCAGTACTTC. It codes for CAGPNWDRDYEQYF.

The J gene is TRBJ1-5, the V gene TRBV2, with TRBD1 matching 9 bases. The germline CDR1 and CDR2 sequences are SNHLY and FYNNEI. V was clipped by 7 bases and J by 8 bases; unmatched bases: 9. The CDR3 has 14 amino acids. The CDR3 protein is CASNLQGAGEPQHF. CDR3 DNA sequence: TGTGCCAGCAACTTACAGGGGGCGGGGGAGCCCCAGCATTTT.

The V gene is TRBV11-3, the J gene TRBJ1-1; D gene unclear. CDR3 size: 15 residues. Deletions cut 1 base from V and 5 bases from J, with 14 bases between. The germline CDR1 and CDR2 sequences are SGHNT and YENEEA. The CDR3, as DNA: TGTGCCAGCAGCTTAGGGGTCCCTGGGTCGACTGAAGCTTTCTTT. This encodes CASSLGVPGSTEAFF.

This clone occurred a few times. The chain's CDR3 is CASSSGFYGYTF. The CDR3 DNA sequence: TGTGCCAGCAGCTCGGGATTCTATGGCTACACCTTC. The rearrangement joins TRBV2 to TRBJ1-2; D remains unclear. V was trimmed by 6 bases and J by 4 bases, leaving 9 bases between them. Germline V gene lookup returns CDR1 SNHLY and CDR2 FYNNEI. The CDR3 contains 12 residues.